This T cell receptor beta chain was sequenced during a study of CD8+ T cells in alopecia areata. Study information: In an open-label trial, patients got 5 to 10 mg tofacitinib twice daily. Tofacitinib therapy took 6 to 18 months; 6 months off drug came after. General study points: Lesional scalp exceeded normal scalp in clonality, especially in alopecia totalis/universalis.

Both CD4+ and CD8+ T cells were separated by sorting PBMCs. Losses at the gene ends were 5 bases for V and 2 bases for J; bases not matched to a gene: 11. The CDR3 is made up of 16 amino acids. Germline-derived CDR1 and CDR2 are SGHAT and FQNNGV. Comments on this clone: Its specificity is unknown.

RNA was isolated and reverse transcribed to cDNA, the sequencing template. TCRdb keeps only in-frame clones here, not all; method: immunoSEQ multiplex PCR. The sample gives some 240,000 clones, 50% to 60% of which show up once; approximately 0.5% is in the top ten. The chain uses TRBV11-2 and TRBJ2-7, with 8 bases lining up with TRBD1. Sequenced here: CD4+ T cells sorted from blood, sampled at week 0. The receptor was isolated from a human donor with alopecia areata. This CDR3 is CASSAIAGQGPYEQYF. CDR3 nucleotides: TGTGCCAGCAGCGCCATAGCTGGACAGGGCCCCTACGAGCAGTACTTC.